This is a list of T cell receptor beta chains from one sample in a study of blood T cells in healthy people across ages. TCRdb used MiXCR to reprocess the 5' RACE reads, holding one entry per CDR3 protein. The sample lists some 760,000 distinct CDR3 sequences; about 25% were seen once. These sequences were also reported in another study, on T cells of mothers and their children.

The source material was blood. These receptors were collected from a boy younger than 18 in good health. CDR3s include the opening cysteine and the closing phenylalanine or tryptophan. The D gene is left open where the match is weak. Rows give clone size only sometimes, using once, few, many, or a class for an expanded clone.

v_gene: TRBV24-1
j_gene: TRBJ1-4
d_gene: NA
len: 15
abundance: few
CDR3nt: TGTGCCACCAGTGACCTACGACAGCCTAATGAAAAACTGTTTTTT
CDR3aa: CATSDLRQPNEKLFF

v_gene: TRBV5-5
j_gene: TRBJ2-5
d_gene: TRBD1
len: 14
abundance: NA
CDR3nt: TGTGCCAGCAGCACCGGACAGGGGAGTGAGACCCAGTACTTC
CDR3aa: CASSTGQGSETQYF

v_gene: TRBV20-1
j_gene: TRBJ2-2
d_gene: NA
len: 16
abundance: NA
CDR3nt: TGCAGTGCTAGAGATAGTGGCGGAATAAACACCGGGGAGCTGTTTTTT
CDR3aa: CSARDSGGINTGELFF

v_gene: TRBV7-2
j_gene: TRBJ2-3
d_gene: NA
len: 12
abundance: few
CDR3nt: TGTGCCATCGTGGGCGACACAGATACGCAGTATTTT
CDR3aa: CAIVGDTDTQYF

v_gene: TRBV29-1
j_gene: TRBJ2-5
d_gene: TRBD2
len: 13
abundance: many
CDR3nt: TGCAGCGTTGGGACTAGCGGGAAAGAGACCCAGTACTTC
CDR3aa: CSVGTSGKETQYF

v_gene: TRBV20-1
j_gene: TRBJ1-4
d_gene: NA
len: 15
abundance: NA
CDR3nt: TGCAGTGCTAGAGATACGAGCTCAACTAATGAAAAACTGTTTTTT
CDR3aa: CSARDTSSTNEKLFF

v_gene: TRBV27
j_gene: TRBJ2-7
d_gene: TRBD2
len: 21
abundance: NA
CDR3nt: TGTGCCAGCAGTGCCCGAACACCGGGACTAGCGGCCTCTCCCCTTGCCTTCGAGCAGTACTTC
CDR3aa: CASSARTPGLAASPLAFEQYF

v_gene: TRBV29-1
j_gene: TRBJ2-5
d_gene: NA
len: 12
abundance: few
CDR3nt: TGCAGCGTTGGGCGGGGACGGGAGACCCAGTACTTC
CDR3aa: CSVGRGRETQYF

v_gene: TRBV14
j_gene: TRBJ1-3
d_gene: NA
len: 14
abundance: few
CDR3nt: TGTGCCAGCAGCGAGGACACCTCTGGAAACACCATATATTTT
CDR3aa: CASSEDTSGNTIYF

v_gene: TRBV29-1
j_gene: TRBJ1-1
d_gene: NA
len: 13
abundance: few
CDR3nt: TGCAGCGCCGGGAAACTCATGAACACTGAAGCTTTCTTT
CDR3aa: CSAGKLMNTEAFF

v_gene: TRBV7-8
j_gene: TRBJ2-4
d_gene: NA
len: 15
abundance: NA
CDR3nt: TGTGCCAGCAGCCACCCTTGGGAGGACAAAAACATTCAGTACTTC
CDR3aa: CASSHPWEDKNIQYF

v_gene: TRBV11-2
j_gene: TRBJ1-4
d_gene: TRBD1
len: 15
abundance: few
CDR3nt: TGTGCCAGCAGCTTAGTTTCAGGGGGAAATGAAAAACTGTTTTTT
CDR3aa: CASSLVSGGNEKLFF

v_gene: TRBV2
j_gene: TRBJ2-2
d_gene: NA
len: 15
abundance: NA
CDR3nt: TGTGCCGGCAGTGATGGCCGGGGTTCGGCCGGGGAGCTGTTTTTT
CDR3aa: CAGSDGRGSAGELFF

v_gene: TRBV12-3/TRBV12-4
j_gene: TRBJ1-4
d_gene: NA
len: 16
abundance: NA
CDR3nt: TGTGCCAGCAGTTCCCTCGGGCAACGAACTAATGAAAAACTGTTTTTT
CDR3aa: CASSSLGQRTNEKLFF

v_gene: TRBV29-1
j_gene: TRBJ1-1
d_gene: NA
len: 13
abundance: NA
CDR3nt: TGCAGCGTCCGACGGGGACTGAACACTGAAGCTTTCTTT
CDR3aa: CSVRRGLNTEAFF

v_gene: TRBV6-5
j_gene: TRBJ1-5
d_gene: TRBD1
len: 15
abundance: once
CDR3nt: TGTGCCAGCAGCACAAGGACAGGGGGCAATCAGCCCCAGCATTTT
CDR3aa: CASSTRTGGNQPQHF

v_gene: TRBV11-2
j_gene: TRBJ2-1
d_gene: NA
len: 15
abundance: few
CDR3nt: TGTGCCAGCAGCTTAGATTGGAGCGGCTACAATGAGCAGTTCTTC
CDR3aa: CASSLDWSGYNEQFF

v_gene: TRBV20-1
j_gene: TRBJ2-3
d_gene: TRBD2
len: 15
abundance: few
CDR3nt: TGCAGTGCTAGGGGTAGCGGGGGATTAACAGATACGCAGTATTTT
CDR3aa: CSARGSGGLTDTQYF

v_gene: TRBV29-1
j_gene: TRBJ2-5
d_gene: NA
len: 13
abundance: few
CDR3nt: TGCAGCGTTGAGGCTCAGGAGGGTGGGACCCAGTACTTC
CDR3aa: CSVEAQEGGTQYF

v_gene: TRBV11-2
j_gene: TRBJ2-2
d_gene: TRBD2
len: 16
abundance: NA
CDR3nt: TGTGCCAGCAGCTTAGGCCTACTAGCGGGGACCGGGGAGCTGTTTTTT
CDR3aa: CASSLGLLAGTGELFF

v_gene: TRBV5-5
j_gene: TRBJ2-5
d_gene: NA
len: 11
abundance: few
CDR3nt: TGTGCCAGCACCGAAGTAGAGACCCAGTACTTC
CDR3aa: CASTEVETQYF

v_gene: TRBV28
j_gene: TRBJ2-1
d_gene: TRBD2
len: 19
abundance: few
CDR3nt: TGTGCCAGCAGTCAAGTTAGCGGGATCCCCACTCGGAACTACAATGAGCAGTTCTTC
CDR3aa: CASSQVSGIPTRNYNEQFF

v_gene: TRBV27
j_gene: TRBJ2-7
d_gene: TRBD2
len: 15
abundance: few
CDR3nt: TGTGCCAGCAGTTTATCGGGGCCTAGCGGGGGAGAGCAGTACTTC
CDR3aa: CASSLSGPSGGEQYF

v_gene: TRBV28
j_gene: TRBJ2-2
d_gene: TRBD2
len: 18
abundance: NA
CDR3nt: TGTGCCAGCAGCTCTTCACCCCTACTAGCGGTGAACACCGGGGAGCTGTTTTTT
CDR3aa: CASSSSPLLAVNTGELFF

v_gene: TRBV12-3/TRBV12-4
j_gene: TRBJ2-7
d_gene: NA
len: 15
abundance: few
CDR3nt: TGTGCCAGCAGTATTACCGGCCGAGGGGGATACGAGCAGTACTTC
CDR3aa: CASSITGRGGYEQYF

v_gene: TRBV4-1
j_gene: TRBJ1-1
d_gene: NA
len: 16
abundance: few
CDR3nt: TGCGCCAGCAGCCCGCAGGTGGGGTTGATTGGCACTGAAGCTTTCTTT
CDR3aa: CASSPQVGLIGTEAFF

v_gene: TRBV3-1
j_gene: TRBJ2-1
d_gene: TRBD1
len: 13
abundance: few
CDR3nt: TGTGCCAGCAGCCAAGTTACCGGGACAGCTCAGTTCTTC
CDR3aa: CASSQVTGTAQFF

v_gene: TRBV5-1
j_gene: TRBJ2-7
d_gene: TRBD1
len: 15
abundance: NA
CDR3nt: TGCGCCAGCAGCTTGGCCGTAGGGGGCGCGTCCGAGCAGTACTTC
CDR3aa: CASSLAVGGASEQYF

v_gene: TRBV5-1
j_gene: TRBJ2-6
d_gene: NA
len: 17
abundance: NA
CDR3nt: TGCGCCAGCAGCTTGGAGACCCGAAGCTCTGGGGCCAACGTCCTGACTTTC
CDR3aa: CASSLETRSSGANVLTF

v_gene: TRBV20-1
j_gene: TRBJ2-1
d_gene: TRBD2
len: 15
abundance: NA
CDR3nt: TGCAGTGCTAGAGATTCGGGGGGAAACTACAATGAGCAGTTCTTC
CDR3aa: CSARDSGGNYNEQFF

v_gene: TRBV4-1
j_gene: TRBJ2-7
d_gene: TRBD1
len: 14
abundance: NA
CDR3nt: TGCGCCAGCAGCCTGATACAGGGGGCCAGCGAGCAGTACTTC
CDR3aa: CASSLIQGASEQYF